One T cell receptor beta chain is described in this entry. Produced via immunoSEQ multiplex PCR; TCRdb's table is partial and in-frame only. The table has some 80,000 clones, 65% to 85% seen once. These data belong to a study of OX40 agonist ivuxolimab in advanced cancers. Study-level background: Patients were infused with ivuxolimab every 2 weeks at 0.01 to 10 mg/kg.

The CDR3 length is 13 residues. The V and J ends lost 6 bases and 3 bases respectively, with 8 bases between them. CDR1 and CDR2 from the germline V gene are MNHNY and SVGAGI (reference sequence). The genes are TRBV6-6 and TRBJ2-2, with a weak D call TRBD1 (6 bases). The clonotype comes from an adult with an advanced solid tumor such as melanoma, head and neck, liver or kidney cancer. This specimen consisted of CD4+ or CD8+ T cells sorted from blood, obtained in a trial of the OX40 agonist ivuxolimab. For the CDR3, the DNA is TGTGCCAGCAGCAGGGGTGACACCGGGGAGCTGTTTTTT. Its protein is CASSRGDTGELFF.